A selection of T cell receptor beta chains follows, all from one sample in a study of Ad26.COV2.S vaccination and SARS-CoV-2 variants. The assay was immunoSEQ multiplex PCR, and TCRdb's table has in-frame clones only and misses some. The repertoire has fewer than 400,000 clones, around 83% of them found once; the top ten carry roughly 1.9%. Sequences were derived from peripheral blood, sampled in a trial of Ad26.COV2.S vaccine versus placebo. The receptors here all came from a person aged 18 to 59 who received the Ad26.COV2.S COVID-19 vaccine or a placebo. The CDR3 runs from the conserved cysteine through the conserved F or W. Each record gives: V gene, J gene, D gene, clone size, CDR3 protein, CDR3 DNA. D genes are given only for firm matches. A row's size may be missing; if present it is once, few, many or a size class.

v_call: TRBV4-1; j_call: TRBJ2-1; d_call: NA; clone_size: NA; cdr3_aa: CASSQAAGAGEQFF; cdr3_nt: TGCGCCAGCAGCCAAGCAGCAGGGGCAGGGGAGCAGTTCTTC
v_call: TRBV5-1; j_call: TRBJ1-1; d_call: TRBD1; clone_size: once; cdr3_aa: CASSEQPGGAGNTEAFF; cdr3_nt: TGCGCCAGCAGCGAACAACCAGGGGGCGCAGGAAACACTGAAGCTTTCTTT
v_call: TRBV18; j_call: TRBJ1-1; d_call: NA; clone_size: NA; cdr3_aa: CASSLMSMNTEAFF; cdr3_nt: TGTGCCAGCTCCCTAATGTCTATGAACACTGAAGCTTTCTTT
v_call: TRBV7-2; j_call: TRBJ2-7; d_call: TRBD1; clone_size: NA; cdr3_aa: CASSRDRGQGYEQYF; cdr3_nt: TGTGCCAGCAGTAGGGACAGGGGGCAAGGTTACGAGCAGTACTTC
v_call: TRBV5-1; j_call: TRBJ1-1; d_call: NA; clone_size: NA; cdr3_aa: CASSLGGRMNTEAFF; cdr3_nt: TGCGCCAGCAGCTTGGGGGGCAGGATGAACACTGAAGCTTTCTTT
v_call: TRBV5-1; j_call: TRBJ2-5; d_call: TRBD2; clone_size: NA; cdr3_aa: CASSLSPSGGQETQYF; cdr3_nt: TGCGCCAGCAGCTTGTCCCCTAGCGGGGGCCAAGAGACCCAGTACTTC
v_call: TRBV12-3/TRBV12-4; j_call: TRBJ1-2; d_call: NA; clone_size: NA; cdr3_aa: CASSTGVLGYTF; cdr3_nt: TGTGCCAGCAGTACGGGAGTCCTTGGCTACACCTTC
v_call: TRBV5-4; j_call: TRBJ2-1; d_call: TRBD2; clone_size: NA; cdr3_aa: CASSLAAGGTYNEQFF; cdr3_nt: TGTGCCAGCAGCTTGGCTGCGGGGGGGACCTACAATGAGCAGTTCTTC
v_call: TRBV5-4; j_call: TRBJ2-2; d_call: TRBD2; clone_size: few; cdr3_aa: CASSPLAGGPTGELFF; cdr3_nt: TGTGCCAGCAGCCCATTAGCGGGGGGGCCCACCGGGGAGCTGTTTTTT
v_call: TRBV14; j_call: TRBJ2-7; d_call: TRBD2; clone_size: NA; cdr3_aa: CASSQDYGLAGTYEQYF; cdr3_nt: TGTGCCAGCAGCCAAGATTACGGACTAGCGGGGACCTACGAGCAGTACTTC
v_call: TRBV30; j_call: TRBJ2-7; d_call: TRBD1; clone_size: NA; cdr3_aa: CAWGDRVSEQYF; cdr3_nt: TGTGCCTGGGGAGACAGGGTGAGTGAGCAGTACTTC
v_call: TRBV19; j_call: TRBJ2-6; d_call: TRBD1; clone_size: NA; cdr3_aa: CASRRTGGVSGANVLTF; cdr3_nt: TGTGCCAGTCGCCGGACAGGGGGAGTCTCTGGGGCCAACGTCCTGACTTTC
v_call: TRBV3-1/TRBV3-2; j_call: TRBJ2-2; d_call: TRBD2; clone_size: NA; cdr3_aa: CASSQLTSGVTGELFF; cdr3_nt: TGTGCCAGCAGCCAACTGACTAGCGGGGTTACCGGGGAGCTGTTTTTT
v_call: TRBV5-1; j_call: TRBJ2-1; d_call: TRBD1; clone_size: NA; cdr3_aa: CASSLGRGQAYNEQFF; cdr3_nt: TGCGCCAGCAGCTTGGGAAGGGGACAGGCATACAATGAGCAGTTCTTC
v_call: TRBV18; j_call: TRBJ2-7; d_call: NA; clone_size: NA; cdr3_aa: CASSPPTTPYEQYF; cdr3_nt: TGTGCCAGCTCACCACCGACTACCCCCTACGAGCAGTACTTC
v_call: TRBV2; j_call: TRBJ2-7; d_call: NA; clone_size: NA; cdr3_aa: CASSTGARTANGVQYF; cdr3_nt: TGTGCCAGCAGTACCGGGGCCCGAACCGCGAATGGCGTGCAGTACTTC
v_call: TRBV12-3/TRBV12-4; j_call: TRBJ2-3; d_call: NA; clone_size: NA; cdr3_aa: CASRGYTDTQYF; cdr3_nt: TGTGCCAGCAGGGGTTACACAGATACGCAGTATTTT
v_call: TRBV10-3; j_call: TRBJ1-2; d_call: NA; clone_size: few; cdr3_aa: CAISDNSRYGYTF; cdr3_nt: TGTGCCATCAGTGATAACAGTCGCTATGGCTACACCTTC
v_call: TRBV30; j_call: TRBJ1-2; d_call: NA; clone_size: NA; cdr3_aa: CAWSVLQGPYGYTF; cdr3_nt: TGTGCCTGGAGTGTGTTACAGGGACCCTATGGCTACACCTTC
v_call: TRBV11-2; j_call: TRBJ2-7; d_call: TRBD2; clone_size: NA; cdr3_aa: CASSLNLWAGGREQYF; cdr3_nt: TGTGCCAGCAGCTTAAATCTCTGGGCGGGGGGGCGCGAGCAGTACTTC